This T cell receptor (beta chain) was sequenced for a study of T cells after posttransplantation cyclophosphamide. Study-level findings and limits: Tissue-infiltrating T cells from skin or gut overlapped little with blood T cells.

Trimming cost V 1 base and J 3 bases, with 10 bases left between them. The CDR3 has 14 amino acids. Germline values: CDR1 SGHKS, CDR2 YYEKEE (reference sequence). The naive gate required viable CD3+CD4+ or CD3+CD8+ cells with CCR7+CD45RA+CD45RO-CD95-CD27+CD28+ phenotype. Only one count was recorded for this clone. Antigen: not known. Sequencing used immunoSEQ multiplex PCR; TCRdb keeps in-frame clones, though not all of them. The sample shows around 20,000 clones, approximately 98% of them seen only once. This chain joins TRBV5-5 and TRBJ2-5; D is perhaps TRBD2 (5 bases). The TCR was taken from a man in his fifties or sixties in good health, CMV-negative, and a related stem cell transplant donor. The specimen was naive CD4+ T cells sorted from PBMCs. The DNA for the CDR3 is TGTGCCAGCAGCTTGAACGGGGTGGAAGAGACCCAGTACTTC. Its translation: CASSLNGVEETQYF.